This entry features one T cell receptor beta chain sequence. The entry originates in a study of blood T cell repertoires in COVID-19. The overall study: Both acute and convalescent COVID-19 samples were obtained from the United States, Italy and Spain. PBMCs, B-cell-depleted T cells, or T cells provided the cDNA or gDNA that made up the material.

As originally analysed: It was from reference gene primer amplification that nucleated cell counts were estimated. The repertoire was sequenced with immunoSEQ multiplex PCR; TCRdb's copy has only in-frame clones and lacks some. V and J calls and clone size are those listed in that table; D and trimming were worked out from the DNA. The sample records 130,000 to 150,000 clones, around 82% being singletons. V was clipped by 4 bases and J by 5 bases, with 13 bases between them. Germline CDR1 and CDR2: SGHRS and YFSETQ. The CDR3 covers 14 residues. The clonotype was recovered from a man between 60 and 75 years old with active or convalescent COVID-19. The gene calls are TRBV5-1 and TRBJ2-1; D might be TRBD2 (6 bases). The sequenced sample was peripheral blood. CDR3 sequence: CASSVPGLHNEQFF. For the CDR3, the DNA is TGCGCCAGCAGCGTCCCGGGACTTCACAATGAGCAGTTCTTC. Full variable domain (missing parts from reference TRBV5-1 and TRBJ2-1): KAGVTQTPRYLIKTRGQQVTLSCSPISGHRSVSWYQQTPGQGLQFLFEYFSETQRNKGNFPGRFSGRQFSNSRSEMNVSTLELGDSALYLCASSVPGLHNEQFFGPGTRLTVL.